These 27 T cell receptor beta chains share one sample of origin, sequenced in a study of cytomegalovirus exposure and HLA in healthy donors. PCR primers comprised 60 Vbeta and 13 Jbeta primers. Clones were sequenced by immunoSEQ multiplex PCR, and TCRdb holds only the in-frame ones, with some missing. The table has more than 150,000 clones, 81% seen once. Sequencing was performed on PBMCs. The source is a man aged 50 to 59 in good health and CMV-seronegative.

The chain uses TRBV19 and TRBJ2-3; TRBD1 matches at 10 bases. The CDR3 has 13 residues. The V gene end was trimmed by 9 bases and the J gene end by 3 bases; junction bases not matched to a gene: 3. Germline CDR1 and CDR2: LNHDA and SQIVND (reference sequence). CDR3 DNA sequence: TGTGCCAGCCGGACAGGGGGAACAGATACGCAGTATTTT. Protein product: CASRTGGTDTQYF.

V and J are TRBV14 and TRBJ1-1, with D possibly matching TRBD1 (5 bases). The CDR3 spans 13 residues. V was clipped by 7 bases and J by 0 bases, with 9 bases between them. CDR1 is SGHDN, CDR2 FVKESK, per germline. CDR3 in DNA: TGTGCCAGCAAAAACAGGCTGAACACTGAAGCTTTCTTT. It translates to CASKNRLNTEAFF.

The chain is built from TRBV4-3 and TRBJ1-4, with D maybe TRBD1 (6 bases). There are 16 residues in the CDR3. With 1 base removed from V and 8 bases from J, the gap between germline ends came to 17 bases. Germline CDR1 and CDR2: LGHNA and YSLEER. This CDR3 reads CASSQGPRGISEKLFF. CDR3 coding DNA: TGCGCCAGCAGCCAAGGCCCAAGGGGGATCAGCGAAAAACTGTTTTTT.

Comment on this clone: Other DNA sequences in the same sample also yield this CDR3. V and J are TRBV7-9 and TRBJ2-1; a possible D gene is TRBD2 (6 bases). The ends were cut back, 5 bases at V and 0 bases at J, with 14 bases in the middle. This CDR3 has 16 amino acids. Looked up from germline, CDR1 is SEHNR and CDR2 is FQNEAQ (reference sequence). The CDR3, as DNA: TGTGCCAGCAGCCCGCCGGGCGGGGCCTCCTACAATGAGCAGTTCTTC. It is translated as CASSPPGGASYNEQFF.

V and J are TRBV9 and TRBJ2-3; TRBD1 matches at 9 bases. CDR3 length: 15 residues. The ends lost 3 bases at V and 3 bases at J; junction bases unmatched: 5. Germline CDR1 is SGDLS and CDR2 is YYNGEE. DNA of the CDR3: TGTGCCAGCAGCGGCCGGGACAGGGCGACAGATACGCAGTATTTT. Translated: CASSGRDRATDTQYF.

The J gene is TRBJ1-5, the V gene TRBV19; 9 nucleotides line up with TRBD1. The CDR3 has 15 amino acids. Germline V gene lookup returns CDR1 LNHDA and CDR2 SQIVND (reference sequence). With 5 bases clipped from V and 5 bases from J, the junction kept 7 bases outside the gene matches. The CDR3 loop reads CASSSPGQGDQPQHF. CDR3 DNA: TGTGCCAGTAGTTCCCCGGGACAGGGAGATCAGCCCCAGCATTTT.

The J gene is TRBJ2-3, the V gene TRBV25-1; no firm D call. The V gene's germline CDR1 is MGHDK and CDR2 SYGVNS. This CDR3 has 13 amino acids. The germline V and J ends were trimmed by 4 bases and 3 bases, with 8 bases remaining between them. CDR3 residues: CASSVAGTDTQYF. The CDR3 DNA reads TGTGCCAGCAGTGTGGCAGGAACAGATACGCAGTATTTT.

The V and J genes are TRBV6-5 and TRBJ1-1, with D possibly TRBD1 on 6 matching bases. Germline V lookup: CDR1 MNHEY, CDR2 SVGAGI. The germline V and J ends were trimmed by 2 bases and 4 bases, with 14 bases remaining between them. The CDR3 has 15 residues. In DNA, the CDR3 is TGTGCCAGCAGTTACGGGGGGGCAGGGGCCACTGAAGCTTTCTTT. Protein product: CASSYGGAGATEAFF.

CDR3 sequence reads: CASSAGQGASGNTIYF. The CDR3 bases are TGTGCCAGTAGTGCCGGACAGGGGGCTTCTGGAAACACCATATATTTT. V and J are TRBV19 and TRBJ1-3, with 11 nucleotides matching TRBD1. Trimming cost V 5 bases and J 1 base; bases outside gene matches: 4. Germline CDR1 reads LNHDA; CDR2 reads SQIVND (reference sequence). The length of the CDR3 is 16 residues. Together with reference TRBV19 and TRBJ1-3, the CDR3 gives the full variable domain: DGGITQSPKYLFRKEGQNVTLSCEQNLNHDAMYWYRQDPGQGLRLIYYSQIVNDFQKGDIAEGYSVSREKKESFPLTVTSAQKNPTAFYLCASSAGQGASGNTIYFGEGSWLTVV.

The chain combines TRBV25-1 with TRBJ1-1; 8 nucleotides agree with TRBD1. The CDR3 has 14 residues. The germline gives CDR1 MGHDK, CDR2 SYGVNS. V lost 6 bases and J lost 4; bases outside the gene matches: 7. The CDR3, as DNA: TGTGCCAGCAGGCCCGGGACAGGTCCCACTGAAGCTTTCTTT. Encoded protein: CASRPGTGPTEAFF.

This clone showed up just a few times. The chain links TRBV4-3 to TRBJ1-1, with D hard to call. There are 13 residues in the CDR3. V was trimmed by 1 base and J by 9 bases, leaving 12 bases between them. CDR1 LGHNA and CDR2 YSLEER come from the germline V gene. In DNA form, the CDR3 reads TGCGCCAGCAGCCAAGGTGTGGGGAGCCAAGCTTTCTTT. Amino acid sequence: CASSQGVGSQAFF.

The chain links TRBV11-2 to TRBJ1-1; weak D call: TRBD1 (6 bases). CDR1 is SGHAT and CDR2 is FQNNGV in the germline V gene. CDR3 length: 16 amino acids. Trimming removed 5 bases at V and 11 bases at J, with 27 bases between. CDR3 nucleotide sequence: TGTGCCAGCAGCCCATCCCACAAAGAAGACAACACAGGGGCTTTCTTT. Its protein is CASSPSHKEDNTGAFF.

This clone is a singleton in its sample. CDR3 in amino acids: CASSIDSQSSYEQYF. As DNA, the CDR3 is TGTGCCAGTAGTATAGACAGTCAAAGCTCCTACGAGCAGTACTTC. The chain links TRBV19 to TRBJ2-7; D gene ambiguous. Germline loops: CDR1 LNHDA, CDR2 SQIVND (reference sequence). V was shortened by 0 bases and J by 0 bases, with 9 bases between the two germline ends. This CDR3 comprises 15 residues.

The chain joins TRBV4-3 to TRBJ1-1; D call uncertain. This CDR3 region has 13 residues. Trimming stripped 0 bases from V and 11 bases from J, with 13 bases between. The germline V gene encodes CDR1 LGHNA and CDR2 YSLEER. As DNA, the CDR3 is TGCGCCAGCAGCCAAGAAGGGTTCGGGGTCGCTTTCTTT. Residues: CASSQEGFGVAFF.

The chain uses TRBV27 and TRBJ2-7; 8 bases are shared with TRBD2. The CDR3 is made up of 15 amino acids. Looked up from germline, CDR1 is MNHEY and CDR2 is SMNVEV (reference sequence). V gave up 6 bases and J gave up 0 bases; unmatched junction bases: 7. The DNA for the CDR3 is TGTGCCAGCAGGGGCGAGCGGGAGCTCTCCTACGAGCAGTACTTC. It encodes CASRGERELSYEQYF.

With respect to this clone: The identical CDR3 is also encoded by other nucleotide sequences in the sample. This chain joins TRBV18 and TRBJ1-2; tentative D call: TRBD1 (6 bases). There are 13 residues in the CDR3. The V gene lost 0 bases and the J gene lost 4 bases, with 6 bases spanning the gap. Germline V gene sequence: CDR1 KGHSH, CDR2 LQKENI. As DNA, the CDR3 is TGTGCCAGCTCACCACCGGGGGCCTATGGCTACACCTTC. Protein: CASSPPGAYGYTF.

V gene TRBV20-1 combines with J gene TRBJ2-1, with a weak D call TRBD2 (6 bases). The V gene's germline CDR1 is DFQATT and CDR2 SNEGSKA (reference sequence). The germline V and J ends were trimmed by 0 bases and 15 bases, with 12 bases remaining between them. The CDR3 totals 11 residues. As DNA, the CDR3 is TGCAGTGCTAGAGATCTGCGGGGTCGGTTCTTC. It is translated as CSARDLRGRFF.

This clone was recorded a few times. The chain recombines TRBV19 with TRBJ1-1; the match to TRBD1 covers 10 bases. Germline CDR1 LNHDA, CDR2 SQIVND (reference sequence). The trim removed 6 bases at V and 6 bases at J, leaving 13 bases unmatched. There are 16 residues in the CDR3. CDR3 in amino acids: CASSYTPGQGLPEAFF. As DNA, the CDR3 is TGTGCCAGTAGCTACACGCCGGGACAGGGGTTACCTGAAGCTTTCTTT.

This chain links TRBV2 with TRBJ2-1, with 8 bases matching TRBD2. This CDR3 is built from 15 residues. The V gene's germline CDR1 is SNHLY and CDR2 FYNNEI. V shed 4 bases, J shed 3 bases, and the junction held 5 bases outside the gene matches. In nucleotides, the CDR3 is TGTGCCAGCAGTGTAAGAGCGGGAGTCTACAATGAGCAGTTCTTC. Protein sequence: CASSVRAGVYNEQFF.

Worth noting for this clone: This sample includes further DNA sequences coding for the same CDR3. V is TRBV7-8 and J is TRBJ1-4, with 7 positions matching TRBD1. V shed 4 bases, J shed 8 bases, and the junction held 7 bases outside the gene matches. Germline V gene lookup returns CDR1 SGHVS and CDR2 FQNEAQ. The CDR3 is made up of 14 amino acids. CDR3 sequence: CASSSSDRSEKLFF. In DNA, the CDR3 is TGTGCCAGCAGCTCCTCGGACAGGAGCGAAAAACTGTTTTTT.

Turning to this clone: Other DNA sequences within the sample encode an identical CDR3. The CDR3 DNA is TGTGCCAGCAGCTCGGGACTAGCGGGGACCGAGCAGTACTTC. Residues: CASSSGLAGTEQYF. V usage is TRBV5-6 and J usage is TRBJ2-7, with TRBD2 identical over 13 bases. The CDR3 has 14 residues. Germline V gene sequence: CDR1 SGHDT, CDR2 YYEEEE. V shed 3 bases, J shed 6 bases, and the junction held 3 bases outside the gene matches.

The rearrangement links TRBV9 to TRBJ1-1; a weak D match, TRBD1 (5 bases). The CDR3 loop spans 15 amino acids. Trimming took 0 bases from V and 1 from J, leaving 10 bases between them. Germline CDR1 and CDR2: SGDLS and YYNGEE. The CDR3 region is CASSVVGQGNTEAFF. CDR3 in DNA: TGTGCCAGCAGCGTAGTGGGGCAGGGGAACACTGAAGCTTTCTTT.

This clone came up once. In nucleotides, the CDR3 is TGCAGCGTTGAAGCTAGGGGTACCGGGGAGCTGTTTTTT. Translation: CSVEARGTGELFF. V usage is TRBV29-1 and J usage is TRBJ2-2, with TRBD1 as a possible D gene (5 bases). CDR1 is SQVTM and CDR2 is ANQGSEA in the germline V gene. The germline V and J ends were trimmed by 1 base and 5 bases, with 8 bases remaining between them. The CDR3 runs to 13 residues.

This clone has a single count. CDR3 in DNA: TGCAGTGCCACCCGAAGAGGTGAGCAGTTCTTC. Amino acids: CSATRRGEQFF. The gene calls are TRBV20-1 and TRBJ2-1, with D hard to call. Germline V gene sequence: CDR1 DFQATT, CDR2 SNEGSKA (reference sequence). The CDR3 runs 11 residues. Between the trimmed V and J ends, which lost 6 bases and 9 bases, there was a span of 12 bases.

The V and J genes are TRBV4-3 and TRBJ1-1, with 7 bases aligning to TRBD1. Germline V gives CDR1 LGHNA, CDR2 YSLEER. The CDR3 totals 14 residues. V was clipped by 2 bases and J by 4 bases; unmatched bases: 4. CDR3 sequence: CASSQLQGSTEAFF. As DNA, the CDR3 is TGCGCCAGCAGCCAATTACAGGGGAGCACTGAAGCTTTCTTT.

The chain joins TRBV7-3 to TRBJ2-2; TRBD2 might be the D (6 bases). The CDR3 is 14 residues long. Between the trimmed V and J ends, which lost 0 bases and 4 bases, there was a span of 6 bases. Germline assignment: CDR1 SGHTA and CDR2 FQGTGA. CDR3 sequence reads: CASSLTGGTGELFF. In nucleotides, the CDR3 is TGTGCCAGCAGCTTAACGGGGGGCACCGGGGAGCTGTTTTTT. The entire variable domain, with the rest obtained from reference TRBV7-3 and TRBJ2-2, is as follows: GAGVSQTPSNKVTEKGKYVELRCDPISGHTALYWYRQSLGQGPEFLIYFQGTGAADDSGLPNDRFFAVRPEGSVSTLKIQRTERGDSAVYLCASSLTGGTGELFFGEGSRLTVL.

The V gene is TRBV7-2, the J gene TRBJ1-5; D not resolved. The CDR3 has 12 amino acids. Germline CDR1 is SGHTA and CDR2 is FQGNSA. Trimming stripped 2 bases from V and 5 bases from J, with 4 bases between. CDR3 residues: CASSLPYQPQHF. CDR3 in DNA: TGTGCCAGCAGCTTACCATATCAGCCCCAGCATTTT.